The present TCR beta chain was sequenced within a study of blood T cell repertoires in COVID-19. About the research overall: T cells, B-cell-depleted T cells, or PBMCs provided the cDNA or gDNA that served as material.

Participants spanned ages about 18 to 90 years and resided in around 25 US areas. Clinical history as reported by participants underpinned cohort assignment. Germline CDR1 and CDR2: SGDLS and YYNGEE. This CDR3 is built from 15 residues. The V end was cut by 0 bases, the J end by 10 bases, with 14 bases between. Sequenced by immunoSEQ multiplex PCR; TCRdb stores in-frame clones only, minus some. The repertoire holds 300,000 to 350,000 clones, with 80% to 90% as singletons. The sequence was collected from a man aged 30 to 39 who had recovered from COVID-19. This rearrangement joins TRBV9 to TRBJ1-6; D possibly corresponds to TRBD1 (6 bases). Material: PBMCs or T cells enriched from blood (not recorded which). CDR3 nucleotide sequence: TGTGCCAGCAGCGTAGGGTGGTCAGGGGAATCACCCCTCCACTTT. It yields the protein CASSVGWSGESPLHF. The whole variable domain, filled in from reference TRBV9 and TRBJ1-6, reads DSGVTQTPKHLITATGQRVTLRCSPRSGDLSVYWYQQSLDQGLQFLIQYYNGEERAKGNILERFSAQQFPDLHSELNLSSLELGDSALYFCASSVGWSGESPLHFGNGTRLTVT.